This TCR beta chain was identified in a study of a mutant IDH1 vaccine in newly diagnosed glioma. Across the whole study: The first vaccination came 4-6 weeks after radiotherapy alone, or with temozolomide cycles. Patients got radiotherapy, temozolomide, or both beforehand, and most got both. Treated patients were roughly 60% male, around 40% female, mean age 40.4 years. Study-wide findings and caveats: No link was apparently found between pseudoprogression and changes in top peripheral T cell clonotypes.

V was pared by 3 bases and J by 0 bases, with 14 bases between. CDR3 length: 16 amino acids. Germline-derived CDR1 and CDR2 are SGHDT and YYEEEE. As concerns this clone: Its target is not known.

Noted time point: week 5, during vaccination. A 20-mer mutant IDH1 peptide at 300 ug was injected subcutaneously with topical imiquimod. Produced via immunoSEQ multiplex PCR; TCRdb's table is partial and in-frame only. The table lists roughly 39,000 clones, 75% to 90% of them singletons. The chain combines TRBV5-6 with TRBJ2-3; D not resolved. The sample was PBMCs, taken from a glioma patient whose treatment included an IDH1 peptide vaccine. The origin of this receptor is a man in his forties with glioma. The CDR3 loop reads CASSYFSFPSTDTQYF. Here the CDR3 DNA reads TGTGCCAGCAGCTACTTCTCTTTTCCTAGCACAGATACGCAGTATTTT.